This entry features one TCR beta chain sequence. This clonotype was recorded many times. Its antigen has not been determined. Base qualities are not at hand, and no much larger clone is one base apart. This sample stems from a study of Graves' ophthalmopathy and Graves' hyperthyroidism (dated by TCRdb to between 2017 and 2018). In terms of the full investigation: Hyperthyroidism was considered stable if no progression to ophthalmopathy occurred within 18 months of follow-up. Following sampling, methimazole starting at 30 mg daily was administered to hyperthyroidism patients, and high-dose intravenous methylprednisolone was administered to ophthalmopathy patients. To explore V-J signatures that distinguish ophthalmopathy from hyperthyroidism, a discovery set of 90 to 100 patients was enrolled, made up of 40 to 45 with ophthalmopathy and fewer than 60 with stable hyperthyroidism. The study used signatures of the TCR beta repertoire to tell Graves' ophthalmopathy apart from Graves' hyperthyroidism and to predict which patients would progress to ophthalmopathy. In total, 135 blood samples were TCR-sequenced: approximately 42 ophthalmopathy, some 75 hyperthyroidism and some 17 hyperthyroidism-to-ophthalmopathy patients. An independent validation cohort comprised 18 hyperthyroidism patients and 15 to 17 patients who later progressed from hyperthyroidism to ophthalmopathy. In six or seven hyperthyroidism patients, the T-cell repertoires found in thyroid tissue were compared with those found in blood. The investigation overall reported the following: In validation, the model predicted ophthalmopathy progression with less than 71% sensitivity and around 72% specificity; roughly eleven predicted patients were CT-confirmed with GO in a median of approximately 6.5 months. Most of the expanded thyroid clonotypes with a frequency above 0.001 were also detected in blood, and it was suggested that the thyroid immune response may be reflected by blood repertoires. No statistical method was used to predetermine the sample size, and group allocation was not hidden from the investigators. In cross-validation, the 13-signature model distinguished ophthalmopathy from stable hyperthyroidism with roughly 90% sensitivity and nearly 82% specificity, and in the test set the corresponding values were roughly 80% and 76%.

TCR beta CDR3 regions were amplified from RNA transcripts for repertoire sequencing. The first round was an RT-PCR using HTBI primers with the Qiagen OneStep RT-PCR kit, and this first round was followed by a second-round multiplex PCR, then size selection and purification. Sequencing of the libraries was carried out on an Illumina HiSeq2000 in paired-end mode with 100 bp reads. The authors' analysis ran thus. SOAPnuke was used for read processing, and reads with adapters, uncalled bases, a mean Phred below 15, or no exact constant-primer or identifier match were discarded. COPE v1.2.5 was used to merge the high-quality paired reads. Each unique nucleotide sequence was treated as a clonotype, and MiTCR v1.1 was used to align the clonotypes to the IMGT TRB V, D and J references. Only V-J combinations with frequency above 0.0001 were analysed, covering over 99% of repertoires. For each V-J combination, a TCR clonal expansion and chaos score was defined as the ratio of F50 clonal expansion to chaos observed in the TCRdist matrix. Welch's t-statistics and random forest were used to narrow the features down to around 12 V-J combinations, which were then fed into a naive Bayes classifier. The Morisita-Horn index was used to measure how similar the thyroid and blood repertoires were. The raw public reads went through TCRdb reprocessing: fastp at Q25, MiXCR clone calling, in-frame beta chains kept. Identical CDR3 protein sequences are pooled into one entry, listed with their most common genes and DNA. Clone size and V and J calls follow TCRdb, not the original study. Recorded for this sample are around 1.1 million distinct CDR3 sequences; about 38% of them occurred a single time. The ten largest clones add up to around 10% of the sample.

Hyperthyroidism patients were newly diagnosed, were aged 18 to 65 years, and had a disease duration under 2 months. Anyone with other autoimmune diseases, uncontrolled infections, pregnancy or lactation was excluded from the study. Diagnosis was based on clinical symptoms, serum thyroxine, TRAb, thyroid ultrasound and orbital computed tomography. Total RNA was extracted with Trizol reagent and quality-checked on an Agilent 2100 Bioanalyzer. For CDR1 and CDR2, the germline V gene (reference sequence) lists SGHKS and YYEKEE. Clipping removes 4 bases from V and 4 bases from J, with 6 as the unmatched junction base count. The CDR3 holds 14 amino acids from the cysteine to the phenylalanine. CDR3 DNA is the only sequence kept; it has 42 bases, read in frame from the first base.

Rearrangement joined TRBV5-5 to TRBJ2-7, with 9 central nucleotides matching TRBD1. Specimen: peripheral blood or thyroid tissue (not recorded which). This sequence was found in an adult man with Graves' hyperthyroidism. The CDR3 reads as follows: CASSGGDRVYEQYF. The DNA is TGTGCCAGCAGCGGTGGGGACAGGGTATACGAGCAGTACTTC.